Below are 22 T cell receptor beta chains sequenced from a single sample in a study of T-cell memory formation after mild COVID-19. Each CDR3 protein is one row after TCRdb ran MiXCR on the 5' RACE reads. This table holds hundreds of thousands of distinct CDR3 sequences, approximately 19% found once. The source material was PBMCs or a T cell subset sorted from them (not recorded which). The receptors derive from a man aged 18 to 30 who had mild COVID-19 (a few samples of this study predate the infection). Cell type and time point are not known.

This clonotype was counted a few times. V is TRBV5-8 and J is TRBJ2-1, with 11 bases fitting TRBD1. This CDR3 region has 13 residues. Trimming removed 4 bases from V and 8 bases from J; junction bases left unmatched: 2. Germline CDR1 and CDR2: SGHTS and YDEGEE. Here the CDR3 DNA reads TGTGCCAGCAGCCGGACAGGGGGCGATGAGCAGTTCTTC. It yields the protein CASSRTGGDEQFF.

V is TRBV5-1 and J is TRBJ1-1, with 10 bases lining up with TRBD1. Losses at the gene ends were 3 bases for V and 14 bases for J; bases not matched to a gene: 22. The CDR3 contains 17 residues. Germline assignment: CDR1 SGHRS and CDR2 YFSETQ. The CDR3 loop reads CASSWGPPPGQGRKLFF. The CDR3 nucleotides are TGCGCCAGCAGCTGGGGGCCCCCCCCGGGACAGGGGAGGAAGTTATTCTTT.

In its sample, this clonotype was seen many times. This rearrangement joins TRBV5-1 to TRBJ2-1; 8 nucleotides agree with TRBD1. This CDR3 spans 13 amino acids. Germline CDR1 is SGHRS and CDR2 is YFSETQ. The ends lost 2 bases at V and 8 bases at J; junction bases unmatched: 3. The CDR3 here is CASSFRGLDEQFF. For the CDR3, the DNA is TGCGCCAGCAGCTTCAGGGGGCTCGATGAGCAGTTCTTC. Filled out from reference TRBV5-1 and TRBJ2-1, the complete variable domain reads KAGVTQTPRYLIKTRGQQVTLSCSPISGHRSVSWYQQTPGQGLQFLFEYFSETQRNKGNFPGRFSGRQFSNSRSEMNVSTLELGDSALYLCASSFRGLDEQFFGPGTRLTVL.

The chain combines TRBV7-9 with TRBJ1-2, with 7 nucleotides matching TRBD1. Germline V gene sequence: CDR1 SEHNR, CDR2 FQNEAQ (reference sequence). Germline trimming cut 5 bases from V and 3 bases from J; bases unmatched to any gene: 9. This CDR3 is built from 15 residues. This CDR3 is CASSGRRGWYYGYTF. The CDR3 DNA reads as TGTGCCAGCAGCGGACGCAGGGGGTGGTACTATGGCTACACCTTC.

This clonotype was detected only a few times. The rearrangement uses TRBV20-1 and TRBJ2-7; D not certain. Germline V gives CDR1 DFQATT, CDR2 SNEGSKA (reference sequence). The CDR3 runs to 14 residues. In DNA form, the CDR3 reads TGCAGCCCATTGGCCCGCAGCGCGGCGGACGAGCAGTACTTC. It is translated as CSPLARSAADEQYF.

This clonotype was recorded a few times. The J gene is TRBJ2-3, the V gene TRBV7-2; TRBD2 aligns across 8 bases. The CDR3 consists of 15 residues. The germline gives CDR1 SGHTA, CDR2 FQGNSA. Trimming cost V 3 bases and J 5 bases; bases outside gene matches: 7. CDR3 region: CASSLRRGEGDTQYF. Here the CDR3 DNA reads TGTGCCAGCAGCTTGAGGCGGGGGGAGGGAGATACGCAGTATTTT.

J is TRBJ1-1 and V is TRBV6-1; D gene unclear. V was pared by 3 bases and J by 5 bases, with 13 bases between. The V gene's germline CDR1 is MNHNS and CDR2 SASEGT. The CDR3 runs to 14 residues. CDR3 DNA: TGTGCCAGCAGTGAGAGACCGGGTCGGACTGAAGCTTTCTTT. Translation gives CASSERPGRTEAFF.

This clonotype was detected a few times. This chain connects TRBV7-2 to TRBJ1-4; tentatively, D is TRBD1 (5 bases). The germline V gene encodes CDR1 SGHTA and CDR2 FQGNSA. CDR3 length equals 18 residues. The V end lost 4 bases, the J end lost 0 bases, and 18 bases lay between the germline ends. For the CDR3, the DNA is TGTGCCAGCAGCTCAGCCGGGAGGGGAGTGGCAACTAATGAAAAACTGTTTTTT. It encodes CASSSAGRGVATNEKLFF.

This clonotype was observed many times. V gene TRBV3-1 combines with J gene TRBJ2-1; D is possibly TRBD1 (6 bases). V dropped 3 bases and J dropped 3 bases, with 12 bases sitting between them. The length of the CDR3 is 15 residues. Germline lookup yields CDR1 LGHDT and CDR2 YNNKEL (reference sequence). CDR3 nucleotides: TGTGCCAGCAGCCACACAGGGATAGGCTACAATGAGCAGTTCTTC. This codes for CASSHTGIGYNEQFF.

This clonotype was seen more than once but under ten times. The chain combines TRBV12-3 or TRBV12-4 with TRBJ2-1; 7 nucleotides agree with TRBD1. The CDR3 covers 12 residues. The V and J ends lost 7 bases and 6 bases, in that order; junction bases with no gene match: 3. CDR3 region: CASTWDSNEQFF. DNA of the CDR3: TGTGCCAGCACCTGGGACAGCAATGAGCAGTTCTTC.

This sequence joins TRBV2 and TRBJ1-6, with D possibly matching TRBD1 (6 bases). Germline loops: CDR1 SNHLY, CDR2 FYNNEI. The V end lost 11 bases, the J end lost 11 bases, and 7 bases lay between the germline ends. CDR3 length: 9 amino acids. The CDR3 loop reads CAQGPPLHF. The CDR3 nucleotides are TGTGCCCAGGGGCCACCCCTCCACTTT.

This chain links TRBV6-4 with TRBJ2-3; tentatively, D is TRBD2 (6 bases). The CDR3 has 17 amino acids. V was trimmed by 0 bases and J by 2 bases, leaving 15 bases between them. The germline gives CDR1 MRHNA, CDR2 SNTAGT. This chain's CDR3 is CASSDSGTGKNTDTQYF. CDR3 nucleotides: TGTGCCAGCAGTGACTCCGGGACTGGGAAAAACACAGATACGCAGTATTTT.

This clonotype was observed a few times. This chain uses TRBV27 with TRBJ1-2; D may be TRBD1 (6 bases). Germline V lookup: CDR1 MNHEY, CDR2 SMNVEV (reference sequence). The V end lost 4 bases, the J end lost 1 base, and 10 bases lay between the germline ends. CDR3 length: 14 residues. CDR3 sequence reads: CASSSQGSNYGYTF. CDR3 DNA: TGTGCCAGCAGTTCCCAGGGGAGTAACTATGGCTACACCTTC.

V and J are TRBV20-1 and TRBJ1-2; no reliable D call. Per germline, CDR1 DFQATT and CDR2 SNEGSKA (reference sequence). The CDR3 has 14 amino acids. Trimming stripped 0 bases from V and 5 bases from J, with 13 bases between. The CDR3 DNA reads as TGCAGTGCTAGAGATTACACGGCTTCTTATGGCTACACCTTC. Translated, it gives CSARDYTASYGYTF.

This clonotype was seen only a few times. This chain connects TRBV9 to TRBJ2-1; D remains ambiguous. From germline, CDR1 is SGDLS and CDR2 YYNGEE. CDR3 length equals 14 residues. Trimming removed 0 bases from V and 1 base from J, with 5 bases in between. The chain's CDR3 is CASSVELSYNEQFF. DNA of the CDR3: TGTGCCAGCAGCGTAGAACTGTCCTACAATGAGCAGTTCTTC.

The chain combines TRBV18 with TRBJ2-3; tentative D call: TRBD1 (6 bases). Trimming took 5 bases from V and 0 from J, leaving 9 bases between them. Germline V gene lookup returns CDR1 KGHSH and CDR2 LQKENI. This CDR3 is 14 amino acids long. The CDR3 nucleotides are TGTGCCAGCTCAGGGGGCTATAGCACAGATACGCAGTATTTT. It encodes CASSGGYSTDTQYF.

This clonotype was observed once. For the CDR3, the DNA is TGCAGTGCCCAATGGAGCGGGGGCACAGATACGCAGTATTTT. This sequence encodes CSAQWSGGTDTQYF. The genes are TRBV20-1 and TRBJ2-3, with 7 bases identical to TRBD2. This CDR3 is 14 amino acids long. Losses at the gene ends were 6 bases for V and 1 base for J; bases not matched to a gene: 7. CDR1 is DFQATT and CDR2 is SNEGSKA in the germline V gene (reference sequence).

CDR3 region: CASSLGPGPREAFF. CDR3 nucleotide sequence: TGTGCCAGCAGCTTAGGCCCGGGACCACGTGAAGCTTTCTTT. V usage is TRBV13 and J usage is TRBJ1-1, with D possibly matching TRBD1 (5 bases). V shed 0 bases and J shed 7 bases, with 12 bases lying between them. Germline assignment: CDR1 PRHDT and CDR2 FYEKMQ (reference sequence). The CDR3 runs to 14 residues.

This clonotype was seen a few times. This chain links TRBV7-8 with TRBJ2-5, with unresolved D. The CDR3 is 17 amino acids. CDR1 and CDR2 from the germline V gene are SGHVS and FQNEAQ. Trimming cost V 2 bases and J 4 bases, with 20 bases left between them. CDR3: CASSLQPGLSPRETQYF. The CDR3 nucleotides read TGTGCCAGCAGCTTACAACCGGGCCTCTCCCCCAGAGAGACCCAGTACTTC.

This clonotype occurred many times. The DNA of the CDR3 is TGCGCCAGCAGCTTGGGGGGACTCCTGAACACCGGGGAGCTGTTTTTT. This encodes CASSLGGLLNTGELFF. This chain joins TRBV5-1 and TRBJ2-2, with a tentative D call TRBD2 (6 bases). From germline, CDR1 is SGHRS and CDR2 YFSETQ. V lost 0 bases, J lost 1 base, and 10 bases lay in between. The CDR3 is 16 residues long.

This clonotype appeared a few times. The chain has TRBV12-3 or TRBV12-4 and TRBJ1-5; no definite D call. This CDR3 is built from 14 residues. V lost 3 bases and J 6 bases, leaving 12 bases between the germline ends. CDR3 loop: CASSFMVSGQPQHF. For the CDR3, the DNA is TGTGCCAGCAGTTTCATGGTCTCGGGTCAGCCCCAGCATTTT.

This chain links TRBV2 with TRBJ1-1; D call uncertain. The CDR3 totals 13 residues. Germline-derived CDR1 and CDR2 are SNHLY and FYNNEI. The V end lost 5 bases, the J end lost 1 base, and 8 bases lay between the germline ends. CDR3 bases: TGTGCCAGCAGTACACAGCCGAACACTGAAGCTTTCTTT. It encodes CASSTQPNTEAFF. Drawing the rest from reference TRBV2 and TRBJ1-1, the complete variable domain is EPEVTQTPSHQVTQMGQEVILRCVPISNHLYFYWYRQILGQKVEFLVSFYNNEISEKSEIFDDQFSVERPDGSNFTLKIRSTKLEDSAMYFCASSTQPNTEAFFGQGTRLTVV.